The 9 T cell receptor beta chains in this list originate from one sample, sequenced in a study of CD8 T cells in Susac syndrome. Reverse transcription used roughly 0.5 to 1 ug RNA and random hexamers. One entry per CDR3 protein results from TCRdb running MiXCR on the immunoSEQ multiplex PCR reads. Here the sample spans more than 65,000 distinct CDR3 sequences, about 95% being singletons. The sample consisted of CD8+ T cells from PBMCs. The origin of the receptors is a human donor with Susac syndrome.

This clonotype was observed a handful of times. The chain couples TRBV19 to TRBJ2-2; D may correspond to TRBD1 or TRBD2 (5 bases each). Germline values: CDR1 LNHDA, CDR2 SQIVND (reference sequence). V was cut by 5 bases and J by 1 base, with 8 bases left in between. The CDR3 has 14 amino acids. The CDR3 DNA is TGTGCCAGTAGTCTGGGGGTGAACACCGGGGAGCTGTTTTTT. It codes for CASSLGVNTGELFF.

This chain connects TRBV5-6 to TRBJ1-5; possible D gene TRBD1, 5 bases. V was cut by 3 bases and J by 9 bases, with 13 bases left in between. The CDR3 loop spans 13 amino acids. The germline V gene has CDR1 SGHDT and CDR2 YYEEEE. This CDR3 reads CASSWGGVLPQHF. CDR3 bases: TGTGCCAGCAGCTGGGGGGGGGTTCTGCCCCAGCATTTT.

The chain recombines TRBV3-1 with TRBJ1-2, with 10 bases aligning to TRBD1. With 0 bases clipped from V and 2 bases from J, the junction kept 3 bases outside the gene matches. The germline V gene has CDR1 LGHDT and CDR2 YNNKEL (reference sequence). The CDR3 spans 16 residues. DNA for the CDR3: TGTGCCAGCAGCCAAGAATCGACAGGGGGCAACTATGGCTACACCTTC. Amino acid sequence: CASSQESTGGNYGYTF.

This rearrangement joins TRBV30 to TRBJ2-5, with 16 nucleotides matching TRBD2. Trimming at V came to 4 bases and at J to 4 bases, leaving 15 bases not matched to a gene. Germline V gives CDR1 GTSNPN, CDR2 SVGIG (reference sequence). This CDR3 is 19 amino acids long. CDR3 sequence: CAWTFPGLAGGPEAETQYF. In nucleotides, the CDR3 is TGTGCCTGGACTTTCCCGGGACTAGCGGGAGGGCCTGAGGCAGAGACCCAGTACTTC.

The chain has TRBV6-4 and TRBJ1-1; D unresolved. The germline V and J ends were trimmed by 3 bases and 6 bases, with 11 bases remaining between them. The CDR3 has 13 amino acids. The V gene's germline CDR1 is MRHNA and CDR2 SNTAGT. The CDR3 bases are TGTGCCAGCAGTGATTCCGTGGGCGCTGAAGCTTTCTTT. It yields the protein CASSDSVGAEAFF.

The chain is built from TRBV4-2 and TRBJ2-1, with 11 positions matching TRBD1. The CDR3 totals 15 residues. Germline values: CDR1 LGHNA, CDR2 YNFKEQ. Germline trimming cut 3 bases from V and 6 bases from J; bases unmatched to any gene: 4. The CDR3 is CASSHGTGGGNEQFF. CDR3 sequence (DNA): TGTGCCAGCAGCCACGGGACAGGGGGGGGCAATGAGCAGTTCTTC.

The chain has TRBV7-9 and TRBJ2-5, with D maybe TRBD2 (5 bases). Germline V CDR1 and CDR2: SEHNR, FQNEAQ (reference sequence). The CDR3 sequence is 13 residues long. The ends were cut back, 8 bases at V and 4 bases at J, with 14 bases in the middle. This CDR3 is CASGVLEGETQYF. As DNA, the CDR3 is TGTGCCAGCGGAGTCCTAGAGGGAGAGACCCAGTACTTC.

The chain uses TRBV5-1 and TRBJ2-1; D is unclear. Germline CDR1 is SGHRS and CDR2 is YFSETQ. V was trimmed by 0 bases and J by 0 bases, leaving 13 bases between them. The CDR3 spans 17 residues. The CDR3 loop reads CASSLDRWNSSYNEQFF. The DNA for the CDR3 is TGCGCCAGCAGCTTGGACCGATGGAATAGCTCCTACAATGAGCAGTTCTTC.

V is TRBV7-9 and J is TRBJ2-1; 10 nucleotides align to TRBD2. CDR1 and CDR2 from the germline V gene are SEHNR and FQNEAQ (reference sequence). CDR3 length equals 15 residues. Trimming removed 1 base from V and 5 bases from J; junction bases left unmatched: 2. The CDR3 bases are TGTGCCAGCAGCTTAGTGACTAGCGGGCACAATGAGCAGTTCTTC. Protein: CASSLVTSGHNEQFF.